This T cell receptor (beta chain) was retrieved from a study of follicular helper T cells after annual influenza vaccination (dated 2017 in TCRdb). Study-wide context: After each seasonal influenza vaccination, blood was collected on days 0, 7 and 28. Some subjects were followed across successive annual vaccinations spanning the 2013-2014, 2014-2015 and 2015-2016 seasons to study recall of cTfh clones. One week after vaccination, a second recruited cohort of more than nine subjects (Table S1) displayed a similar ICOS+CD38+ cTfh response. Six subjects had multi-year samples: four covered two vaccination seasons and two covered three seasons. The 2013-2014 samples were cryopreserved, while the 2015 samples were processed right after collection.

Overall study results and their limits: ICOS+CD38+ cTfh clonality correlated with the frequency of that population, and its change correlated with the change in circulating plasmablast frequency. Only roughly 9.5-22% of analyzed cells yielded productive TCRB sequences, so sampling of rare clonotypes was not possible. Day 7 ICOS+CD38+ clones were most often found later in ICOS-CD38- cTfh, suggesting that subset may serve as a memory reservoir. A recurrent oligoclonal ICOS+CD38+ cTfh response containing tetramer and AIM influenza-specific clonotypes was recalled by successive annual vaccinations.

The library was made by the immunoSEQ multiplex PCR assay. Adaptive Biotechnologies handled the TCRB amplification, library preparation, sequencing and preliminary bioinformatics at Survey level resolution. TCRB sequencing used multiplex PCR amplification of genomic DNA from sorted cTfh populations. In the paper's pipeline: Clonality was calculated in R as 1 minus normalized Shannon entropy, and the Gini index was calculated with the R package ineq. The overlap score was defined as the summed counts of shared sequences divided by the total counts of all sequences in both compared samples. Shared-clonotype significance used Fisher's exact test assuming a theoretical repertoire of 10^7 TCRB sequences. TCRdb carries this immuneACCESS record with in-frame sequences only. Its versions omit some clonotypes, under half of them owing to an unresolved V gene in the studies checked, with the rest unexplained. V and J calls and clone size follow that table, whereas D and trimming were derived from the DNA. Across this sample there are under 9,500 clones, with about 83% seen only once. Of the sample, roughly 3% falls within the top ten clones.

Read against the paper, the sample's time point label means: 2013-2014 season, 7 days after vaccination. Adults were given seasonal inactivated influenza vaccine (Fluvarix), and sorted blood CD4 subsets were followed by TCRB sequencing before and after vaccination. To be eligible, subjects had to live in the community and must not have received influenza vaccine in the previous 6 months. Influenza vaccine contraindications, substance abuse, HIV/AIDS, active malignancy, immunomodulatory medication and active illness such as respiratory infection were included among the exclusion criteria. At each time point, somewhere between about 40 and 100 mL of blood was taken. Non-naive CD4+CXCR5+PD-1+ cells were defined as circulating Tfh and were sorted into ICOS+CD38+ and ICOS-CD38- fractions. Either Ficoll-Paque PLUS or SepMate separation was used to isolate PBMC. Before DNA was extracted, the cell subsets were sorted from PBMC using a BD FACS Aria.

This clone was picked up one time. No cognate antigen has been identified for it. No quality values exist for individual bases; no much larger clone is one base distant. The CDR3 runs 16 residues from the cysteine to the phenylalanine. Of all the DNA, just the CDR3 is kept, 48 bases in frame from base 1. The junction shows trimming of 5 bases on V and 1 base on J, and the gene matches do not reach 8 bases of it. CDR1 and CDR2, looked up from the germline V gene, are SGHTA and FQGNSA. The rearranged chain carries TRBV7-2 and TRBJ1-3; 7 junctional bases match TRBD1. Sequences were derived from CXCR5+ CD38- circulating T follicular helper cells from blood, sampled 7 days after influenza vaccination. The sample's cell subset or site label, in plain terms: circulating Tfh, non-naive CD4+CXCR5+PD-1+ (ICOS+CD38+ or ICOS-CD38-). The origin of this receptor is an adult who received the influenza vaccine. Here the CDR3 is given as CASSRGPGGSGNTIYF. In nucleotides, the sequence is TGTGCCAGCAGCCGGGGCCCAGGGGGATCTGGAAACACCATATATTTT. The variable domain in full, with residues beyond the CDR3 obtained from the reference TRBV7-2 and TRBJ1-3 genes, is GAGVSQSPSNKVTEKGKDVELRCDPISGHTALYWYRQSLGQGLEFLIYFQGNSAPDKSGLPSDRFSAERTGGSVSTLTIQRTQQEDSAVYLCASSRGPGGSGNTIYFGEGSWLTVV.